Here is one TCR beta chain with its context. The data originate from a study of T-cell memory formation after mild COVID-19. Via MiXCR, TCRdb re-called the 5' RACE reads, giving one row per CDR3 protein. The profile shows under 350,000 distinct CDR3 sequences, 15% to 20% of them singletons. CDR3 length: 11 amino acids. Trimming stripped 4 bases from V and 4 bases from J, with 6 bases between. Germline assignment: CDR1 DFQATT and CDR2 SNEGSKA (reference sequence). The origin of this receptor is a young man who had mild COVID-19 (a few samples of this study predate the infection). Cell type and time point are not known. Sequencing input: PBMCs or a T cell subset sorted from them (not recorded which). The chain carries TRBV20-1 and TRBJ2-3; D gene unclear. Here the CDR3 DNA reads TGCAGTGCTAAGCTTGCAGATACGCAGTATTTT. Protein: CSAKLADTQYF.